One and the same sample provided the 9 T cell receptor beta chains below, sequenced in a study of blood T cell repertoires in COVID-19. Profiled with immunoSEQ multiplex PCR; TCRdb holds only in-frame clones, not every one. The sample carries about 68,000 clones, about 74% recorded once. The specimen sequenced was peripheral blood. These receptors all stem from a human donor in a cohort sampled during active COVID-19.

The chain's CDR3 is CASMAERGNSPLHF. As DNA, the CDR3 is TGTGCCAGCATGGCGGAACGTGGGAATTCACCCCTCCACTTT. The V call is TRBV27, the J call TRBJ1-6; D gene unclear. CDR1 and CDR2 (germline): MNHEY, SMNVEV (reference sequence). This CDR3 has 14 amino acids. Trimming cost V 7 bases and J 7 bases, with 14 bases left between them.

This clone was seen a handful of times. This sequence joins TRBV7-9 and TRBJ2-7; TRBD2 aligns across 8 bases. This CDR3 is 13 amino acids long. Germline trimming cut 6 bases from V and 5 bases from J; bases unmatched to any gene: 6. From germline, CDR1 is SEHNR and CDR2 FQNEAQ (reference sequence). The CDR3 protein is CASSGLAGNEQYF. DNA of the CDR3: TGTGCCAGCAGTGGACTAGCCGGCAACGAGCAGTACTTC. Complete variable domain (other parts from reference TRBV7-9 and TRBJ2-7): DTGVSQNPRHKITKRGQNVTFRCDPISEHNRLYWYRQTLGQGPEFLTYFQNEAQLEKSRLLSDRFSAERPKGSFSTLEIQRTEQGDSAMYLCASSGLAGNEQYFGPGTRLTVT.

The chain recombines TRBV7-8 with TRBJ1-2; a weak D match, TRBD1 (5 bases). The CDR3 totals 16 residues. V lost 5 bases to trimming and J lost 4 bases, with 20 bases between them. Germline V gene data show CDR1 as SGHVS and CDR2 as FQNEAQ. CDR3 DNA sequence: TGTGCCAGCAGCCAACGGGACCCGAAAGCGGGCTATGGCTACACCTTC. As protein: CASSQRDPKAGYGYTF.

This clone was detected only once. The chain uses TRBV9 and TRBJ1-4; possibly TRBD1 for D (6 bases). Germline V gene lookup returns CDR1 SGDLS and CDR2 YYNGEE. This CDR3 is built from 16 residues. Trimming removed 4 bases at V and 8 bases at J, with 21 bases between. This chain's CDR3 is CASSSRAETGYEKLFF. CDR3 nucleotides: TGTGCCAGCAGCTCCCGGGCAGAAACAGGGTACGAAAAACTGTTTTTT.

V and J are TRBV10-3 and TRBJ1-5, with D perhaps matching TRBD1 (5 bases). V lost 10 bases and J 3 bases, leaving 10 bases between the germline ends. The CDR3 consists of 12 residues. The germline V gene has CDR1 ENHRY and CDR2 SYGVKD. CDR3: CATKGDNQPQHF. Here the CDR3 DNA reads TGTGCCACCAAAGGGGACAATCAGCCCCAGCATTTT.

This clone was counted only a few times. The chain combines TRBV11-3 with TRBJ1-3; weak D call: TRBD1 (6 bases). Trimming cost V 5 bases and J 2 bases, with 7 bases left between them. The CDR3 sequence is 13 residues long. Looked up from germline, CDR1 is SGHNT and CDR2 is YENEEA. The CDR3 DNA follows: TGTGCCAGCAGCAGGGGGACTGGAAACACCATATATTTT. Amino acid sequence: CASSRGTGNTIYF.

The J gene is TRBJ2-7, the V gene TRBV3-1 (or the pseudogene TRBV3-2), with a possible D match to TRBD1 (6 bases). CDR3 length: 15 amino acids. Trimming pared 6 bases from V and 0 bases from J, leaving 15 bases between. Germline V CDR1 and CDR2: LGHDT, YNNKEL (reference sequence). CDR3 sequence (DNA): TGTGCCAGCAGTGAGGCGACAGGTCCCTCCTACGAGCAGTACTTC. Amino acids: CASSEATGPSYEQYF.

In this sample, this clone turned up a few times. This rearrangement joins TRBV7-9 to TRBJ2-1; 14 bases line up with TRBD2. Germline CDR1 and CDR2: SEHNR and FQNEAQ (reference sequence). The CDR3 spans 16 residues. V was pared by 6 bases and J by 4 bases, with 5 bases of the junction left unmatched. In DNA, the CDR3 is TGTGCCAGCAGGGGACTAGCGGGAGACTCATACAATGAGCAGTTCTTC. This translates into CASRGLAGDSYNEQFF.

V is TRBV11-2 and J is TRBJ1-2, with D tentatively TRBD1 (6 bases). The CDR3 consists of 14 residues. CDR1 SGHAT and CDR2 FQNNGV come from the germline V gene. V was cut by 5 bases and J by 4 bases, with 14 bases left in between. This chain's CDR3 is CASSLSTGIYGYTF. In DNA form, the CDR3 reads TGTGCCAGCAGCCTATCTACAGGGATCTATGGCTACACCTTC.